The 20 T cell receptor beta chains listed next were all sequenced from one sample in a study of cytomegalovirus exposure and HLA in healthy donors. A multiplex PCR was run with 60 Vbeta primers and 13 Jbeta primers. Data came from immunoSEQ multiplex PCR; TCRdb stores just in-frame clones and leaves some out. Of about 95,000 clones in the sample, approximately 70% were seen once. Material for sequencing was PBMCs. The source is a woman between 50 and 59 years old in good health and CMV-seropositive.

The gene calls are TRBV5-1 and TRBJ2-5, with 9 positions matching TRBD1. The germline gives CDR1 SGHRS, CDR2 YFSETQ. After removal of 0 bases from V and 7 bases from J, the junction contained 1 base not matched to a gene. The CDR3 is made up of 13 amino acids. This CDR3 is CASSLEDRGTQYF. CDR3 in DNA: TGCGCCAGCAGCTTGGAGGACAGGGGGACCCAGTACTTC.

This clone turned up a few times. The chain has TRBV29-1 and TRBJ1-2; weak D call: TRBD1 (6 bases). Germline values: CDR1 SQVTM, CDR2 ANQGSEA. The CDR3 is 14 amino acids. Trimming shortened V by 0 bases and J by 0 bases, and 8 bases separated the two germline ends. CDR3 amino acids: CSVEDWTANYGYTF. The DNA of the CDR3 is TGCAGCGTTGAAGATTGGACAGCTAACTATGGCTACACCTTC.

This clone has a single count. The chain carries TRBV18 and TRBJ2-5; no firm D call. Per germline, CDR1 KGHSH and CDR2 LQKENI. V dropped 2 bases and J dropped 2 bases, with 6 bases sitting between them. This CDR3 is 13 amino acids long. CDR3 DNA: TGTGCCAGCTCACCAGAGTTTCAAGAGACCCAGTACTTC. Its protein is CASSPEFQETQYF. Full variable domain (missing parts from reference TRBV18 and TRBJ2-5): NAGVMQNPRHLVRRRGQEARLRCSPMKGHSHVYWYRQLPEEGLKFMVYLQKENIIDESGMPKERFSAEFPKEGPSILRIQQVVRGDSAAYFCASSPEFQETQYFGPGTRLLVL.

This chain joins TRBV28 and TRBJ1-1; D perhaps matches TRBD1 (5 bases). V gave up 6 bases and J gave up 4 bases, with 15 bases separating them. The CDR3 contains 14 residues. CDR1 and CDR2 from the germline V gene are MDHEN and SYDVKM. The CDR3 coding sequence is TGTGCCAGCAGCCTGGAGGGGCTGGGCACTGAAGCTTTCTTT. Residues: CASSLEGLGTEAFF.

The DNA of the CDR3 is TGTGCCAGCAGTTCTGTCGTCTCGGGGCAAGAGACCCAGTACTTC. This translates into CASSSVVSGQETQYF. The chain couples TRBV28 to TRBJ2-5, with D possibly TRBD2 on 5 matching bases. The CDR3 contains 15 residues. Trimming left V 4 bases short and J 2 bases short, with 14 bases between. CDR1 and CDR2 from the germline V gene are MDHEN and SYDVKM.

CDR3 DNA: TGTGCCAGCAGCTCCGCGGACGGGAAAGGCATTGGGACCCAGTACTTC. This gives the protein CASSSADGKGIGTQYF. This chain joins TRBV11-3 and TRBJ2-5; tentatively, D is TRBD2 (5 bases). V dropped 4 bases and J dropped 7 bases, with 22 bases sitting between them. The CDR3 contains 16 residues. Germline values: CDR1 SGHNT, CDR2 YENEEA.

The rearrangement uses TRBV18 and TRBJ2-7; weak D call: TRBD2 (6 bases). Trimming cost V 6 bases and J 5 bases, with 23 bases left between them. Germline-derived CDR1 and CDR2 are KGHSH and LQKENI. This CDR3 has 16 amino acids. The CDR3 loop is CASSPRRTTTRDEQYF. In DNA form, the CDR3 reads TGTGCCAGCTCTCCGAGGAGGACTACGACTAGAGACGAGCAGTACTTC.

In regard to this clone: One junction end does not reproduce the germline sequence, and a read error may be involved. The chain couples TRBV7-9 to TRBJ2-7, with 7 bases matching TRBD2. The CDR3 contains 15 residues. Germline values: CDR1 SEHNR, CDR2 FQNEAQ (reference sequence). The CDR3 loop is CSSSLEAGEVYEQYF. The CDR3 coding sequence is TGTTCCAGCAGCTTAGAGGCGGGAGAGGTCTACGAGCAGTACTTC. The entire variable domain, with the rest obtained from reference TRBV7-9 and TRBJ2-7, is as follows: DTGVSQNPRHKITKRGQNVTFRCDPISEHNRLYWYRQTLGQGPEFLTYFQNEAQLEKSRLLSDRFSAERPKGSFSTLEIQRTEQGDSAMYLCSSSLEAGEVYEQYFGPGTRLTVT.

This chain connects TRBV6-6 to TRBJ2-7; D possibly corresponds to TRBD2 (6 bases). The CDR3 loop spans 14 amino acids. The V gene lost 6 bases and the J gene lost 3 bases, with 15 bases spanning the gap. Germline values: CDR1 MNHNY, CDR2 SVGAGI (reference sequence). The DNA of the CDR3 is TGTGCCAGCAGCCCTACGACTAGTAACTACGAGCAGTACTTC. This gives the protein CASSPTTSNYEQYF.

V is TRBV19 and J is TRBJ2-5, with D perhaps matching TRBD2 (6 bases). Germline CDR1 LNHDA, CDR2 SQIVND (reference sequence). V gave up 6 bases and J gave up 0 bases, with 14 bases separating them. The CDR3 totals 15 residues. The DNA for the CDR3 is TGTGCCAGTAGAGCAACTAGCCGGTACCAAGAGACCCAGTACTTC. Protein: CASRATSRYQETQYF. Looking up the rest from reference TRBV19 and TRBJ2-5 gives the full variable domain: DGGITQSPKYLFRKEGQNVTLSCEQNLNHDAMYWYRQDPGQGLRLIYYSQIVNDFQKGDIAEGYSVSREKKESFPLTVTSAQKNPTAFYLCASRATSRYQETQYFGPGTRLLVL.

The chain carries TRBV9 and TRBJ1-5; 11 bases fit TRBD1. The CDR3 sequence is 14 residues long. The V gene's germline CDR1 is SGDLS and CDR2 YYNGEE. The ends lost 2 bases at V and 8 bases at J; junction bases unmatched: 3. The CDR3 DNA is TGTGCCAGCAGCGTGGGACAGGGGGTAGAGCCCCAGCATTTT. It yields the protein CASSVGQGVEPQHF. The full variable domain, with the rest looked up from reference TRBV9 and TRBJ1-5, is DSGVTQTPKHLITATGQRVTLRCSPRSGDLSVYWYQQSLDQGLQFLIQYYNGEERAKGNILERFSAQQFPDLHSELNLSSLELGDSALYFCASSVGQGVEPQHFGDGTRLSIL.

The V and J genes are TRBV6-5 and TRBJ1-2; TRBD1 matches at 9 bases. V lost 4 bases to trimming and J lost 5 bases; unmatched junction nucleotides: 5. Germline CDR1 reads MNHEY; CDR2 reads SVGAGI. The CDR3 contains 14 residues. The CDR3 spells CASSLGGQGYGYTF. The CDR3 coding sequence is TGTGCCAGCAGTTTGGGCGGACAGGGGTATGGCTACACCTTC.

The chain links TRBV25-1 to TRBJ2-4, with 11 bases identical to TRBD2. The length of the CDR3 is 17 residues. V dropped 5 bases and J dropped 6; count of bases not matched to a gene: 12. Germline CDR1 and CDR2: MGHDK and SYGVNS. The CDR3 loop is CASSSPIGGLAVNIQYF. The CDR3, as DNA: TGTGCCAGCAGTTCCCCAATAGGGGGACTAGCGGTAAACATTCAGTACTTC.

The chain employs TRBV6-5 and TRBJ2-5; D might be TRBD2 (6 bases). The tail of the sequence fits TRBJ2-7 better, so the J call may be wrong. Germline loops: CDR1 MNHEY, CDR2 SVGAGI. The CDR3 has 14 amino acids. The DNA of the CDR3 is TGTGCCAGCAGTCTTCGGCGGGAATACTACGAGCAGTACTTC. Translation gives CASSLRREYYEQYF.

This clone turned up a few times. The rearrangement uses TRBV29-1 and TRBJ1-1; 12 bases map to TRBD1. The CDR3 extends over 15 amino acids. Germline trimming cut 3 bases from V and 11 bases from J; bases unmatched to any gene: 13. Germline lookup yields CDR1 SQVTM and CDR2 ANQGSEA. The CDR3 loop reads CSVESTGTGGEGAFF. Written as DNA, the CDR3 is TGCAGCGTTGAGTCCACCGGGACAGGGGGCGAAGGGGCTTTCTTT. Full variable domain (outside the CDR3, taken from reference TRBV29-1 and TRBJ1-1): SAVISQKPSRDICQRGTSLTIQCQVDSQVTMMFWYRQQPGQSLTLIATANQGSEATYESGFVIDKFPISRPNLTFSTLTVSNMSPEDSSIYLCSVESTGTGGEGAFFGQGTRLTVV.

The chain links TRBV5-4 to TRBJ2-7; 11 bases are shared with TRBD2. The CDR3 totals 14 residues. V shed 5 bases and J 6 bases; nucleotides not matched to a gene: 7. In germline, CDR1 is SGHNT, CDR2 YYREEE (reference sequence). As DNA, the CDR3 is TGTGCCAGCAGGTCGGGACTAGCGGCGCCCGAGCAGTACTTC. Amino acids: CASRSGLAAPEQYF.

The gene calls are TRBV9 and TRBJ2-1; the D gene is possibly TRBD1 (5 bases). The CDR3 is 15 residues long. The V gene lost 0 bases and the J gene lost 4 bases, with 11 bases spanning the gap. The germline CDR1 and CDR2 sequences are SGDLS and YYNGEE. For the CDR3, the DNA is TGTGCCAGCAGCGTAGATCTCGGACAATACAATGAGCAGTTCTTC. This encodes CASSVDLGQYNEQFF.

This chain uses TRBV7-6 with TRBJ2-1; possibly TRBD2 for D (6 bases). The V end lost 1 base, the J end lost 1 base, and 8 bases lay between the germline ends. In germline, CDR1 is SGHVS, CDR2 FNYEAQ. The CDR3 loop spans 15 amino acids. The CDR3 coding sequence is TGTGCCAGCAGCTTAGGGAGGGAGTCCTACAATGAGCAGTTCTTC. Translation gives CASSLGRESYNEQFF.

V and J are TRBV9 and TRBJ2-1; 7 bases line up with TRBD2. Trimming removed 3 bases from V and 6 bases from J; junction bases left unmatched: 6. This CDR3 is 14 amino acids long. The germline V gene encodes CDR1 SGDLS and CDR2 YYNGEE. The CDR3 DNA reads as TGTGCCAGCAGCGCCCCTAGCGGACTCAATGAGCAGTTCTTC. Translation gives CASSAPSGLNEQFF.

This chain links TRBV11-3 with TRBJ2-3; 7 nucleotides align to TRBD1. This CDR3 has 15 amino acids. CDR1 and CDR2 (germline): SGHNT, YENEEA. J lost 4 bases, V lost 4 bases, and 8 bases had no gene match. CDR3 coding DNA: TGTGCCAGCAGCTCTGGGACAGCTTGGGCAGATACGCAGTATTTT. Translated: CASSSGTAWADTQYF.